This T cell receptor (beta chain) was profiled in a study of spatial heterogeneity in lung cancer. Across the study: The study consistently detected more beta-chain than alpha-chain sequences.

Germline CDR1 is DFQATT and CDR2 is SNEGSKA (reference sequence). The CDR3 length is 15 residues. Trimming left V 0 bases short and J 3 bases short, with 15 bases between. Time point described: sample taken at primary tumor resection. Sequencing covered unsorted whole RNA taken from tumor, nontumor lung or frozen PBMC. TCRdb re-analysed the 5' RACE reads in MiXCR, keeping a single row per CDR3 protein. The sample carries 20,000 to 30,000 distinct CDR3 sequences, around 13% recorded once. The sample holds a few counts of this clonotype. The chain combines TRBV20-1 with TRBJ2-7, with D perhaps assigned TRBD1 or TRBD2 (5 bases each). Sequencing was performed on PBMCs, taken at surgery. This TCR was sampled from a female donor with early-stage non-small cell lung cancer. For the CDR3, the DNA is TGCAGTGCTAGAGATCTCAAACGGGACCACTACGAGCAGTACGTC. As protein: CSARDLKRDHYEQYV.